Listed here are 30 T cell receptor beta chains from one sample, sequenced in a study of blood T cell repertoires in COVID-19. Produced via immunoSEQ multiplex PCR; TCRdb's table is partial and in-frame only. The sample yields a few hundred thousand clones, more than 80% seen once. The sample taken for sequencing was PBMCs or T cells enriched from blood (not recorded which). The receptors were sampled from a man between 18 and 35 years old who had recovered from COVID-19.

DNA of the CDR3: TGTGCCAGCAGTCCCTTTCTTAATGAGCAGTTCTTC. This encodes CASSPFLNEQFF. The V and J genes are TRBV6-5 and TRBJ2-1; D gene unclear. With 5 bases removed from V and 7 bases from J, the gap between germline ends came to 9 bases. Germline CDR1 MNHEY, CDR2 SVGAGI. This CDR3 has 12 residues.

The CDR3: CASSGPGLGYNEQFF. As DNA, the CDR3 is TGTGCCAGCAGTGGCCCGGGACTAGGGTACAATGAGCAGTTCTTC. This rearrangement joins TRBV2 to TRBJ2-1, with 8 nucleotides matching TRBD2. This CDR3 spans 15 amino acids. V lost 4 bases to trimming and J lost 4 bases; unmatched junction nucleotides: 6. The germline V gene has CDR1 SNHLY and CDR2 FYNNEI.

V gene TRBV7-9 combines with J gene TRBJ2-7; no definite D call. V was trimmed by 5 bases and J by 3 bases, leaving 5 bases between them. CDR1 is SEHNR and CDR2 is FQNEAQ in the germline V gene (reference sequence). This CDR3 is built from 11 residues. Written as DNA, the CDR3 is TGTGCCAGCAGCCCTAACTACGAGCAGTACTTC. This codes for CASSPNYEQYF.

The J gene is TRBJ2-7, the V gene TRBV4-1; 8 bases fit TRBD1. The germline V gene encodes CDR1 MGHRA and CDR2 YSYEKL. V lost 2 bases to trimming and J lost 0 bases; unmatched junction nucleotides: 6. CDR3 size: 16 residues. The CDR3 protein is CASSQPGTGLSYEQYF. The CDR3 DNA follows: TGCGCCAGCAGCCAACCCGGGACAGGCCTCTCCTACGAGCAGTACTTC.

CDR3 protein: CASTARLAVRSYNEQFF. CDR3 nucleotides: TGTGCCAGTACCGCAAGACTAGCGGTCCGATCCTACAATGAGCAGTTCTTC. This chain connects TRBV19 to TRBJ2-1; 9 bases line up with TRBD2. Germline loops: CDR1 LNHDA, CDR2 SQIVND (reference sequence). After removal of 7 bases from V and 1 base from J, the junction contained 11 bases not matched to a gene. CDR3 length: 17 residues.

The rearrangement joins TRBV5-8 to TRBJ1-5; D is perhaps TRBD1 (5 bases). The CDR3 spans 15 residues. The germline gives CDR1 SGHTS, CDR2 YDEGEE. With 1 base removed from V and 2 bases from J, the gap between germline ends came to 10 bases. The CDR3 nucleotides read TGTGCCAGCAGCTTGTATCCGGGGGGCAATCAGCCCCAGCATTTT. Its translation is CASSLYPGGNQPQHF.

The chain is built from TRBV25-1 and TRBJ1-2; TRBD1 matches at 8 bases. Germline CDR1 reads MGHDK; CDR2 reads SYGVNS. The ends lost 7 bases at V and 4 bases at J; junction bases unmatched: 2. This CDR3 is 12 amino acids long. CDR3 sequence (DNA): TGTGCCAGCACAGACAGGGGCTATGGCTACACCTTC. This codes for CASTDRGYGYTF.

This chain connects TRBV5-6 to TRBJ2-7; perhaps TRBD1 as D (6 bases). V lost 3 bases to trimming and J lost 7 bases, with 8 bases between them. Germline CDR1 reads SGHDT; CDR2 reads YYEEEE. CDR3 length: 11 amino acids. The chain's CDR3 is CASSSGTEQYF. The CDR3 bases are TGTGCCAGCAGCTCTGGGACAGAGCAGTACTTC.

This chain connects TRBV19 to TRBJ2-3, with TRBD2 identical over 15 bases. This CDR3 comprises 16 residues. J gave up 5 bases and V 5 bases, and 5 bases lay outside the gene matches. Germline assignment: CDR1 LNHDA and CDR2 SQIVND (reference sequence). Here the CDR3 reads CASSVGLAGGIDTQYF. DNA of the CDR3: TGTGCCAGTAGTGTTGGACTAGCGGGGGGGATAGATACGCAGTATTTT.

This clone has just one count. This chain links TRBV5-1 with TRBJ1-1; no clear D gene. V was shortened by 1 base and J by 4 bases, with 11 bases between the two germline ends. The CDR3 is 14 amino acids. From germline, CDR1 is SGHRS and CDR2 YFSETQ. CDR3 in DNA: TGCGCCAGCAGCTTGAGACCGTGGAGCACTGAAGCTTTCTTT. This translates into CASSLRPWSTEAFF.

The rearrangement joins TRBV28 to TRBJ2-3, with 9 bases aligning to TRBD2. The germline CDR1 and CDR2 sequences are MDHEN and SYDVKM. The CDR3 consists of 15 residues. Trimming cost V 6 bases and J 1 base; bases outside gene matches: 5. CDR3 in DNA: TGTGCCAGCAGGCTTGGACTAGCGCGCACAGATACGCAGTATTTT. Translated: CASRLGLARTDTQYF.

The chain couples TRBV3-1 (or the pseudogene TRBV3-2) to TRBJ1-2, with TRBD1 matching 7 bases. Germline CDR1 reads LGHDT; CDR2 reads YNNKEL (reference sequence). CDR3 length equals 14 residues. The V segment lost 0 bases and the J segment 8 bases; nucleotides outside the gene matches: 6. The CDR3: CASSQDLDRWGYTF. The CDR3 nucleotides are TGTGCCAGCAGCCAAGATCTGGACAGGTGGGGCTACACCTTC.

The chain carries TRBV19 and TRBJ1-1; the D gene is possibly TRBD1 (6 bases). The CDR3 is 15 residues long. V was trimmed by 6 bases and J by 1 base, leaving 15 bases between them. Germline values: CDR1 LNHDA, CDR2 SQIVND (reference sequence). CDR3 DNA: TGTGCCAGTAGCATCATCGGGACACCGAACACTGAAGCTTTCTTT. Residues: CASSIIGTPNTEAFF. The full variable domain, completed using reference TRBV19 and TRBJ1-1, is DGGITQSPKYLFRKEGQNVTLSCEQNLNHDAMYWYRQDPGQGLRLIYYSQIVNDFQKGDIAEGYSVSREKKESFPLTVTSAQKNPTAFYLCASSIIGTPNTEAFFGQGTRLTVV.

CDR3 bases: TGTGCCAGCTCACGTACTACGCCTACTAAACAGGACACGCGGGGAGCTTTCTTT. It yields the protein CASSRTTPTKQDTRGAFF. The chain carries TRBV18 and TRBJ1-1; TRBD1 is a possible D gene (5 bases). Trimming shortened V by 4 bases and J by 10 bases, and 31 bases separated the two germline ends. The CDR3 covers 18 residues. Germline CDR1 reads KGHSH; CDR2 reads LQKENI.

This clone was seen just once. Other DNA variants within this sample encode the same CDR3. The rearrangement links TRBV4-3 to TRBJ1-5, with 7 bases lining up with TRBD1. This CDR3 is built from 17 residues. Germline values: CDR1 LGHNA, CDR2 YSLEER. The trim removed 0 bases at V and 4 bases at J, leaving 9 bases unmatched. CDR3 residues: CASSQDRAPGGNQPQHF. CDR3 coding DNA: TGCGCCAGCAGCCAAGATAGGGCCCCAGGGGGTAATCAGCCCCAGCATTTT.

The chain couples TRBV29-1 to TRBJ2-3, with D unresolved. This CDR3 contains 10 residues. V lost 4 bases and J lost 8, with 7 bases in between. Per germline, CDR1 SQVTM and CDR2 ANQGSEA. CDR3 loop: CSVGEATQYF. The DNA for the CDR3 is TGCAGCGTTGGCGAAGCTACGCAGTATTTT.

With regard to this clone: The same CDR3 arises from other DNA sequences in this sample as well. The V and J genes are TRBV6-5 and TRBJ1-2; 8 bases are shared with TRBD1. This CDR3 has 14 residues. J gave up 4 bases and V 2 bases, and 3 bases lay outside the gene matches. Germline V CDR1 and CDR2: MNHEY, SVGAGI. The CDR3 DNA is TGTGCCAGCAGTTACGGGCAGGGGGCCTATGGCTACACCTTC. It yields the protein CASSYGQGAYGYTF.

J is TRBJ2-4 and V is TRBV28; unclear D gene. The CDR3 is made up of 11 amino acids. V dropped 3 bases and J dropped 13 bases, with 10 bases sitting between them. Germline values: CDR1 MDHEN, CDR2 SYDVKM. CDR3 in DNA: TGTGCCAGCAGTTTCGAGACATTGCAGTACTTC. This sequence encodes CASSFETLQYF.

The V call is TRBV9, the J call TRBJ1-6; tentatively, D is TRBD1 (6 bases). This CDR3 contains 14 residues. Germline V gene sequence: CDR1 SGDLS, CDR2 YYNGEE. V lost 5 bases and J 6 bases, leaving 12 bases between the germline ends. The CDR3 spells CASSQGPINSPLHF. CDR3 bases: TGTGCCAGCAGTCAGGGGCCCATTAATTCACCCCTCCACTTT.

The chain carries TRBV13 and TRBJ2-7; D is ambiguous. V shed 1 base and J shed 6 bases, with 10 bases lying between them. CDR1 is PRHDT, CDR2 FYEKMQ, per germline (reference sequence). The CDR3 spans 13 residues. As DNA, the CDR3 is TGTGCCAGCAGCTTAGTTGGAGTGGGCGAGCAGTACTTC. Its protein is CASSLVGVGEQYF.

The chain joins TRBV5-1 to TRBJ2-2; no firm D call. This CDR3 spans 13 amino acids. V was clipped by 4 bases and J by 10 bases, with 14 bases between them. The germline V gene encodes CDR1 SGHRS and CDR2 YFSETQ. The CDR3 DNA is TGCGCCAGCAGCCCCGTTTTAGTTTCGGAGCTGTTTTTT. Encoded protein: CASSPVLVSELFF.

CDR3 nucleotides: TGTGCCAGCAGTTTCGACCGGAGAGTGAACATTCAGTACTTC. Translation: CASSFDRRVNIQYF. The chain combines TRBV28 with TRBJ2-4; D unclear. The V end was cut by 3 bases, the J end by 7 bases, with 13 bases between. There are 14 residues in the CDR3. Germline V gene data show CDR1 as MDHEN and CDR2 as SYDVKM.

The chain uses TRBV6-4 and TRBJ2-2; maybe TRBD1 (6 bases). V shed 5 bases and J shed 7 bases, with 11 bases lying between them. This CDR3 has 13 amino acids. Germline CDR1 reads MRHNA; CDR2 reads SNTAGT. DNA for the CDR3: TGTGCCAGCAGTCTGGGGGCAGACGGGGAGCTGTTTTTT. Residues: CASSLGADGELFF.

The rearrangement uses TRBV6-5 and TRBJ2-7, with 8 nucleotides matching TRBD2. This CDR3 has 15 amino acids. From germline, CDR1 is MNHEY and CDR2 SVGAGI. The junction had 8 bases not matched to a gene; V was cut back by 7 bases and J by 0 bases. As DNA, the CDR3 is TGTGCCAGCATGAGCGGGGGCTCTAGCTCCTACGAGCAGTACTTC. Translated, it gives CASMSGGSSSYEQYF.

This clone was recorded once. The gene calls are TRBV28 and TRBJ1-1; 8 positions match TRBD1. Trimming took 6 bases from V and 4 from J; bases not matched to a gene: 10. This CDR3 is built from 15 residues. Per germline, CDR1 MDHEN and CDR2 SYDVKM. CDR3 sequence: CASRPSYTGGTEAFF. The CDR3 coding sequence is TGTGCCAGCAGACCATCCTACACAGGGGGCACTGAAGCTTTCTTT.

J is TRBJ2-7 and V is TRBV9; 8 nucleotides agree with TRBD1. The CDR3 runs 16 residues. Per germline, CDR1 SGDLS and CDR2 YYNGEE. V lost 3 bases and J lost 2; bases outside the gene matches: 10. In DNA, the CDR3 is TGTGCCAGCAGCGGACGCCCCGGGACAGGAGCCTACGAGCAGTACTTC. Its protein product is CASSGRPGTGAYEQYF. Variable domain in full (rest from reference TRBV9 and TRBJ2-7): DSGVTQTPKHLITATGQRVTLRCSPRSGDLSVYWYQQSLDQGLQFLIQYYNGEERAKGNILERFSAQQFPDLHSELNLSSLELGDSALYFCASSGRPGTGAYEQYFGPGTRLTVT.

This clone was detected a few times. The V gene is TRBV28, the J gene TRBJ1-2, with D possibly TRBD1 on 5 matching bases. The CDR3 has 15 amino acids. Per germline, CDR1 MDHEN and CDR2 SYDVKM. V was cut by 2 bases and J by 4 bases, with 14 bases left in between. The CDR3 nucleotides read TGTGCCAGCAGTTTAGATTTGGGGACTTTCTATGGCTACACCTTC. It codes for CASSLDLGTFYGYTF.

V usage is TRBV2 and J usage is TRBJ2-7; D is unclear. V was pared by 4 bases and J by 0 bases, with 10 bases between. Germline V gene data show CDR1 as SNHLY and CDR2 as FYNNEI. The CDR3 contains 14 residues. The CDR3 DNA reads TGTGCCAGCAGTGTCGGCGGCAGCTCCTACGAGCAGTACTTC. Its translation is CASSVGGSSYEQYF.

The rearrangement links TRBV6-2 or TRBV6-3 to TRBJ2-1, with D perhaps matching TRBD2 (5 bases). V was shortened by 6 bases and J by 2 bases, with 11 bases between the two germline ends. The V gene's germline CDR1 is MNHEY and CDR2 SVGEGT. CDR3 length: 14 amino acids. CDR3 sequence reads: CASSGLPPYNEQFF. CDR3 nucleotide sequence: TGTGCCAGCAGCGGACTGCCTCCCTACAATGAGCAGTTCTTC.

The genes are TRBV19 and TRBJ2-7; 9 bases are a match to TRBD1. After removal of 4 bases from V and 13 bases from J, the junction contained 8 bases not matched to a gene. In germline, CDR1 is LNHDA, CDR2 SQIVND (reference sequence). The CDR3 runs 12 residues. The CDR3 is CASSTLGQGLYF. The CDR3 coding sequence is TGTGCCAGTAGTACCCTCGGACAGGGGCTTTACTTC.